The 28 T cell receptor beta chains below all came from one sample that was sequenced in a study of Graves' ophthalmopathy and Graves' hyperthyroidism listed by TCRdb under 2018. The instrument was an Illumina HiSeq 2000. For repertoire sequencing, the TCR beta CDR3 regions were amplified from RNA transcripts. The first round was an RT-PCR using HTBI primers with the Qiagen OneStep RT-PCR kit, and this first round was followed by a second-round multiplex PCR, then size selection and purification. TCRdb applied fastp at Q25 and MiXCR to the public reads, then kept only in-frame beta chains. Each CDR3 protein appears once, grouped with its most common genes and DNA. In this sample the table shows approximately 700,000 distinct CDR3 sequences, 35% to 50% of which occur a single time. The ten largest clones take up 40% to 55% of the sample. The sequencing input was peripheral blood. The receptors stem from an adult man with Graves' ophthalmopathy.

This clonotype has a count of ten or more. V and J are TRBV2 and TRBJ1-2; no clear D gene. CDR1 and CDR2 (germline): SNHLY, FYNNEI. V was cut by 4 bases and J by 3 bases, with 9 bases left in between. CDR3 length equals 13 residues. CDR3 amino acids: CASSVLIHYGYTF. CDR3 nucleotides: TGTGCCAGCAGTGTATTAATACACTATGGCTACACCTTC.

The chain employs TRBV29-1 and TRBJ1-2; D gene unclear. CDR1 is SQVTM, CDR2 ANQGSEA, per germline. The CDR3 spans 12 residues. V shed 1 base and J shed 9 bases, with 12 bases lying between them. Here the CDR3 reads CSVEVGYRSYTF. The CDR3 DNA sequence: TGCAGCGTTGAAGTGGGGTATAGGAGCTACACCTTC.

As to this clonotype: Since a much larger clone is just one base distant, this may be a read error. The rearrangement links TRBV9 to TRBJ2-7, with D perhaps TRBD1 (6 bases). V shed 5 bases and J shed 1 base, with 13 bases lying between them. This CDR3 comprises 14 residues. Per germline, CDR1 SGDLS and CDR2 YYNGEE. CDR3 sequence (DNA): TGTGCCAGCAGTGAACAGGGTTTTTCCTACGAGCAGTACTTC. This encodes CASSEQGFSYEQYF.

This rearrangement joins TRBV29-1 to TRBJ1-1, with 7 bases fitting TRBD1. The CDR3 totals 11 residues. In germline, CDR1 is SQVTM, CDR2 ANQGSEA. Losses at the gene ends were 8 bases for V and 3 bases for J; bases not matched to a gene: 3. CDR3 in DNA: TGCAGCTTAGGACAGGACACTGAAGCTTTCTTT. Its translation is CSLGQDTEAFF.

J is TRBJ1-6 and V is TRBV5-1; D gene unclear. Germline V CDR1 and CDR2: SGHRS, YFSETQ. The V end lost 4 bases, the J end lost 0 bases, and 11 bases lay between the germline ends. This CDR3 has 16 residues. The CDR3: CASSRTASSYNSPLHF. CDR3 bases: TGCGCCAGCAGCCGGACGGCCAGCTCCTATAATTCACCCCTCCACTTT.

This clonotype was detected only a few times. The rearrangement joins TRBV7-2 to TRBJ2-7; TRBD2 is a possible D gene (5 bases). V was pared by 5 bases and J by 6 bases, with 20 bases between. Germline V gives CDR1 SGHTA, CDR2 FQGNSA. The CDR3 loop spans 15 amino acids. CDR3 bases: TGTGCCAGCAGCGCTGGAACTAGACCTGGCACCGAGCAGTACTTC. This encodes CASSAGTRPGTEQYF.

The chain carries TRBV29-1 and TRBJ2-7; 9 bases match TRBD2. The V segment lost 2 bases and the J segment 4 bases; nucleotides outside the gene matches: 6. From germline, CDR1 is SQVTM and CDR2 ANQGSEA. The CDR3 covers 14 residues. The CDR3 reads CSVERAGGLYEQYF. The CDR3 DNA is TGCAGCGTTGAAAGGGCGGGAGGGTTGTACGAGCAGTACTTC.

This chain links TRBV7-2 with TRBJ1-2, with 7 bases matching TRBD1. The CDR3 is 15 amino acids. The germline gives CDR1 SGHTA, CDR2 FQGNSA. The trim removed 5 bases at V and 4 bases at J, leaving 10 bases unmatched. CDR3 residues: CASSPGGGGGYGYTF. The CDR3 region has the DNA TGTGCCAGCAGCCCAGGGGGAGGGGGCGGCTATGGCTACACCTTC.

A few counts support this clonotype. This chain joins TRBV5-8 and TRBJ1-2; 8 nucleotides line up with TRBD1. J gave up 2 bases and V 5 bases, and 11 bases lay outside the gene matches. The CDR3 spans 16 residues. CDR1 SGHTS and CDR2 YDEGEE come from the germline V gene. For the CDR3, the DNA is TGTGCCAGCAGACCCGAGCCAGGGGGCGTAAACTATGGCTACACCTTC. Its protein is CASRPEPGGVNYGYTF. The full variable domain, in which reference TRBV5-8 and TRBJ1-2 provide the parts outside the CDR3, is EAGVTQSPTHLIKTRGQQATLRCSPISGHTSVYWYQQALGLGLQFLLWYDEGEERNRGNFPPRFSGRQFPNYSSELNVNALELEDSALYLCASRPEPGGVNYGYTFGSGTRLTVV.

This clonotype occurred many times. The V and J genes are TRBV29-1 and TRBJ1-1, with D possibly matching TRBD1 (5 bases). V lost 5 bases to trimming and J lost 2 bases, with 15 bases between them. The CDR3 has 14 amino acids. CDR1 and CDR2 (germline): SQVTM, ANQGSEA. CDR3 amino acids: CSVCTGAGNTEAFF. The DNA of the CDR3 is TGCAGCGTTTGTACAGGTGCCGGTAACACTGAAGCTTTCTTT.

This chain joins TRBV15 and TRBJ2-6; 7 nucleotides match TRBD1. The J segment lost 0 bases and the V segment lost 11 bases, leaving 10 bases of the junction unmatched. CDR3 size: 16 residues. CDR1 is LNHNV, CDR2 YYDKDF, per germline (reference sequence). CDR3 in amino acids: CAAGDRAYSGANVLTF. For the CDR3, the DNA is TGTGCCGCAGGCGACAGGGCGTACTCTGGGGCCAACGTCCTGACTTTC.

The V call is TRBV24-1, the J call TRBJ1-5, with D possibly TRBD1 on 6 matching bases. Germline CDR1 is KGHDR and CDR2 is SFDVKD. This CDR3 comprises 15 residues. The V and J ends lost 1 base and 11 bases respectively, with 17 bases between them. CDR3 DNA: TGTGCCACCAGTGATTTAAACCAGGGGCTCCAGACCCAGCATTTT. Amino acid sequence: CATSDLNQGLQTQHF.

This clonotype has ten or more counts. V is TRBV10-3 and J is TRBJ2-7, with D uncertain. The germline V and J ends were trimmed by 2 bases and 1 base, with 12 bases remaining between them. Germline lookup yields CDR1 ENHRY and CDR2 SYGVKD. This CDR3 is 15 amino acids long. The CDR3 bases are TGTGCCATCAGTGAGGGGGTTTACGGTTCCTACGAGCAGTACTTC. Its translation: CAISEGVYGSYEQYF.

J is TRBJ2-2 and V is TRBV19, with 7 bases fitting TRBD1. The CDR3 is 16 amino acids. V lost 7 bases and J lost 4; bases outside the gene matches: 12. The germline V gene encodes CDR1 LNHDA and CDR2 SQIVND (reference sequence). CDR3 coding DNA: TGTGCCAGTACTACCCGACAGGGAACGGCCACCGGGGAGCTGTTTTTT. Encoded protein: CASTTRQGTATGELFF. Variable domain in full (rest from reference TRBV19 and TRBJ2-2): DGGITQSPKYLFRKEGQNVTLSCEQNLNHDAMYWYRQDPGQGLRLIYYSQIVNDFQKGDIAEGYSVSREKKESFPLTVTSAQKNPTAFYLCASTTRQGTATGELFFGEGSRLTVL.

This chain joins TRBV7-9 and TRBJ1-1; D uncertain. Germline V gene lookup returns CDR1 SEHNR and CDR2 FQNEAQ (reference sequence). The CDR3 spans 14 residues. Trimming shortened V by 5 bases and J by 5 bases, and 15 bases separated the two germline ends. CDR3 in amino acids: CASSLNLRGTEAFF. The CDR3 nucleotides read TGTGCCAGCAGCCTGAATCTCCGGGGTACTGAAGCTTTCTTT.

At least ten counts were recorded for this clonotype. V and J are TRBV19 and TRBJ1-1; no clear D gene. The V gene's germline CDR1 is LNHDA and CDR2 SQIVND (reference sequence). V was cut by 3 bases and J by 1 base, with 9 bases left in between. The CDR3 length is 14 residues. The DNA for the CDR3 is TGTGCCAGTAGTATGAGGTCCAGGAACACTGAAGCTTTCTTT. It codes for CASSMRSRNTEAFF.

This chain links TRBV5-1 with TRBJ2-3; D uncertain. CDR1 and CDR2 from the germline V gene are SGHRS and YFSETQ. Trimming removed 0 bases at V and 5 bases at J, with 10 bases between. The CDR3 covers 14 residues. The DNA for the CDR3 is TGCGCCAGCAGCTTGGATTGGGCCGGAGATACGCAGTATTTT. Translating gives CASSLDWAGDTQYF.

There are a few counts of this clonotype. V is TRBV7-9 and J is TRBJ2-6, with D unresolved. Per germline, CDR1 SEHNR and CDR2 FQNEAQ (reference sequence). V lost 6 bases and J lost 0, with 18 bases in between. The CDR3 contains 18 residues. Here the CDR3 reads CASSSLAGIRSGANVLTF. The CDR3 DNA reads as TGTGCCAGCAGTTCCCTCGCAGGAATTCGCTCTGGGGCCAACGTCCTGACTTTC.

This clonotype was found many times. This chain links TRBV29-1 with TRBJ2-7; 7 bases align to TRBD2. This CDR3 spans 13 amino acids. V shed 8 bases and J 3 bases; nucleotides not matched to a gene: 10. Germline CDR1 and CDR2: SQVTM and ANQGSEA. CDR3 in amino acids: CSLVWLAVYEQYF. CDR3 coding DNA: TGCAGCCTGGTTTGGCTAGCGGTCTACGAGCAGTACTTC.

This clonotype was found once. This chain uses TRBV7-3 with TRBJ2-1; 9 bases match TRBD2. Germline CDR1 and CDR2: SGHTA and FQGTGA. V dropped 4 bases and J dropped 5; count of bases not matched to a gene: 9. CDR3 length: 16 residues. In nucleotides, the CDR3 is TGTGCCAGCAGCTCTAGCGGGGCCTTACTTGACAATGAGCAGTTCTTC. Translation: CASSSSGALLDNEQFF.

This clonotype has just a few counts. V and J are TRBV20-1 and TRBJ2-7; no firm D call. Trimming removed 4 bases at V and 1 base at J, with 5 bases between. CDR1 DFQATT and CDR2 SNEGSKA come from the germline V gene (reference sequence). The CDR3 covers 11 residues. The CDR3 DNA reads as TGCAGTGCTACGGTATCCTACGAGCAGTACTTC. Translating gives CSATVSYEQYF.

V gene TRBV11-1 combines with J gene TRBJ2-3; unclear D gene. V lost 5 bases, J lost 0 bases, and 12 bases lay in between. In germline, CDR1 is SGHAT, CDR2 FQDESV (reference sequence). The CDR3 has 15 amino acids. In DNA, the CDR3 is TGTGCCAGCAGCCCTTCTCTGGGTAGCACAGATACGCAGTATTTT. Residues: CASSPSLGSTDTQYF.

The chain employs TRBV7-3 and TRBJ2-1, with D hard to call. Germline V gene lookup returns CDR1 SGHTA and CDR2 FQGTGA. The CDR3 has 15 amino acids. V was cut by 1 base and J by 4 bases, with 11 bases left in between. In DNA form, the CDR3 reads TGTGCCAGCAGCTTAAACTCAGGCAGGTACAATGAGCAGTTCTTC. Translating gives CASSLNSGRYNEQFF.

The J gene is TRBJ1-4, the V gene TRBV11-2; TRBD1 aligns across 7 bases. The CDR3 covers 14 residues. Germline V CDR1 and CDR2: SGHAT, FQNNGV. The V segment lost 8 bases and the J segment 7 bases; nucleotides outside the gene matches: 10. The CDR3 spells CASSPGGGVEKLFF. In DNA form, the CDR3 reads TGTGCCAGCTCCCCGGGAGGGGGCGTTGAAAAACTGTTTTTT.

This clonotype has at least ten counts. The chain is built from TRBV7-9 and TRBJ2-5; 8 bases line up with TRBD1. The germline V gene encodes CDR1 SEHNR and CDR2 FQNEAQ (reference sequence). The junction had 5 bases not matched to a gene; V was cut back by 3 bases and J by 2 bases. This CDR3 region has 15 residues. Here the CDR3 reads CASSFRTGNQETQYF. DNA of the CDR3: TGTGCCAGCAGCTTCCGGACAGGGAATCAAGAGACCCAGTACTTC.

This clonotype came up many times. The chain carries TRBV7-9 and TRBJ2-7, with a tentative D call TRBD1 (6 bases). The CDR3 has 16 residues. CDR1 and CDR2 from the germline V gene are SEHNR and FQNEAQ (reference sequence). V was shortened by 5 bases and J by 1 base, with 18 bases between the two germline ends. DNA for the CDR3: TGTGCCAGCAGCCCATCGACGGACAGAAGATCCTACGAGCAGTACTTC. Amino acid sequence: CASSPSTDRRSYEQYF.

The chain has TRBV7-2 and TRBJ2-7; 9 positions agree with TRBD2. The CDR3 extends over 14 amino acids. The V and J ends lost 6 bases and 4 bases, in that order; junction bases with no gene match: 7. Germline loops: CDR1 SGHTA, CDR2 FQGNSA. The CDR3 nucleotides are TGTGCCAGCAGGTATAGCGGGAGTGGGTACGAGCAGTACTTC. The encoded protein is CASRYSGSGYEQYF.

About this clonotype itself: Mismatch with germline at one junction end may stem from a read error. J is TRBJ2-7 and V is TRBV15, with D possibly matching TRBD2 (7 bases). This CDR3 spans 14 amino acids. In germline, CDR1 is LNHNV, CDR2 YYDKDF (reference sequence). The CDR3 bases are TGTGCCAGCAGCCCCGGGGGGCGGAACTACGAGCAGTACTTC. Its translation: CASSPGGRNYEQYF.